This entry lists 18 T cell receptor beta chains sequenced from one sample in a study of T cell responses to AZD1222 COVID-19 vaccine. Here immunoSEQ multiplex PCR was the method, and the copy in TCRdb shows in-frame clones only, minus some. Found here are 90,000 to 120,000 clones, about 85% of them singletons; the top ten hold around 4.5%. The sequences come from peripheral blood, collected on day 0 of AZD1222 vaccination. These TCRs come from an adult in good health.

This chain links TRBV4-3 with TRBJ1-2; D unclear. Germline V gene lookup returns CDR1 LGHNA and CDR2 YSLEER. Trimming pared 0 bases from V and 5 bases from J, leaving 13 bases between. The CDR3 runs 15 residues. CDR3 sequence: CASSQDRGGIYGYTF. The DNA of the CDR3 is TGCGCCAGCAGCCAAGACAGAGGAGGCATTTATGGCTACACCTTC.

The CDR3 sequence: CASSIQGGAYNEQFF. Here the CDR3 DNA reads TGTGCCAGTAGTATTCAAGGGGGAGCCTACAATGAGCAGTTCTTC. The chain uses TRBV19 and TRBJ2-1; D possibly corresponds to TRBD1 (6 bases). The CDR3 is 15 amino acids. V was shortened by 3 bases and J by 2 bases, with 11 bases between the two germline ends. Germline CDR1 LNHDA, CDR2 SQIVND (reference sequence).

The chain links TRBV10-3 to TRBJ1-6; 12 nucleotides agree with TRBD1. The J segment lost 8 bases and the V segment lost 8 bases, leaving 13 bases of the junction unmatched. The CDR3 spans 17 residues. Germline values: CDR1 ENHRY, CDR2 SYGVKD. The CDR3 DNA reads TGTGCCATCTCGGGGACAGGGGGCCTCGGCGGCGATTCACCCCTCCACTTT. Its protein is CAISGTGGLGGDSPLHF.

Concerning this clone itself: At one of its ends the junction is not consistent with the germline gene, which may arise from a read error. The V gene is TRBV29-1, the J gene TRBJ2-7, with TRBD1 identical over 8 bases. Germline V gene sequence: CDR1 SQVTM, CDR2 ANQGSEA. There are 15 residues in the CDR3. CDR3 nucleotide sequence: TGCAGCGTGGAAGTGGGGACAGGAGGAACTTACGAGCAGTACTTC. Translating gives CSVEVGTGGTYEQYF.

This clone was detected only once. The gene calls are TRBV7-6 and TRBJ1-2; 11 positions match TRBD1. The length of the CDR3 is 15 residues. V gave up 5 bases and J gave up 5 bases; unmatched junction bases: 7. Germline CDR1 SGHVS, CDR2 FNYEAQ. CDR3 region: CASSAGQGGLYGYTF. CDR3 DNA: TGTGCCAGCAGCGCGGGACAGGGGGGACTTTATGGCTACACCTTC.

The chain combines TRBV2 with TRBJ1-2; D is possibly TRBD1 (6 bases). V was shortened by 1 base and J by 4 bases, with 13 bases between the two germline ends. The germline gives CDR1 SNHLY, CDR2 FYNNEI. The CDR3 spans 15 residues. CDR3 in DNA: TGTGCCAGCAGTGAAGGGGGGCGTGTTGGCTATGGCTACACCTTC. Translated, it gives CASSEGGRVGYGYTF.

The chain couples TRBV7-3 to TRBJ2-3, with TRBD2 identical over 12 bases. V gave up 5 bases and J gave up 2 bases; unmatched junction bases: 11. The CDR3 loop spans 18 amino acids. The germline V gene has CDR1 SGHTA and CDR2 FQGTGA. CDR3 in DNA: TGTGCCAGCAGCCAAGAGAGACTAGCGGGAGACCACACAGATACGCAGTATTTT. Protein sequence: CASSQERLAGDHTDTQYF.

The chain is built from TRBV18 and TRBJ1-6, with unresolved D. V lost 2 bases to trimming and J lost 10 bases, with 12 bases between them. CDR1 and CDR2 from the germline V gene are KGHSH and LQKENI. This CDR3 is 14 amino acids long. The CDR3 region is CASSPVVAGSPLHF. In DNA form, the CDR3 reads TGTGCCAGCTCACCAGTTGTTGCGGGCTCACCCCTCCACTTT.

The chain links TRBV10-3 to TRBJ1-1; D gene uncertain. V was shortened by 2 bases and J by 6 bases, with 16 bases between the two germline ends. The CDR3 length is 15 residues. Germline assignment: CDR1 ENHRY and CDR2 SYGVKD. CDR3 residues: CAISEPLNGESEAFF. The CDR3 nucleotides read TGTGCCATCAGTGAGCCATTAAATGGGGAATCTGAAGCTTTCTTT.

The gene calls are TRBV18 and TRBJ1-1; D not certain. The ends were cut back, 3 bases at V and 0 bases at J, with 11 bases in the middle. Germline V CDR1 and CDR2: KGHSH, LQKENI. The CDR3 runs to 15 residues. For the CDR3, the DNA is TGTGCCAGCTCACCCTTCCGAGTCATGAACACTGAAGCTTTCTTT. As protein: CASSPFRVMNTEAFF.

V usage is TRBV6-5 and J usage is TRBJ1-6; 9 bases agree with TRBD1. The CDR3 has 14 amino acids. Looked up from germline, CDR1 is MNHEY and CDR2 is SVGAGI. Trimming cost V 5 bases and J 8 bases; bases outside gene matches: 4. CDR3 sequence reads: CASSRGQGHSPLHF. As DNA, the CDR3 is TGTGCCAGCAGTAGGGGACAGGGCCATTCACCCCTCCACTTT.

The chain uses TRBV4-3 and TRBJ2-3, with D tentatively TRBD2 (6 bases). The CDR3 runs 15 residues. The germline CDR1 and CDR2 sequences are LGHNA and YSLEER. Trimming removed 3 bases from V and 2 bases from J, with 12 bases in between. This chain's CDR3 is CASSQEGGYTDTQYF. The CDR3 nucleotides are TGCGCCAGCAGCCAGGAGGGAGGTTACACAGATACGCAGTATTTT.

This chain uses TRBV30 with TRBJ1-2; D uncertain. Germline values: CDR1 GTSNPN, CDR2 SVGIG (reference sequence). V dropped 4 bases and J dropped 1 base, with 16 bases sitting between them. This CDR3 is built from 15 residues. The CDR3 spells CAWNGAHGFNYGYTF. DNA of the CDR3: TGTGCCTGGAACGGTGCTCACGGGTTTAACTATGGCTACACCTTC.

The gene calls are TRBV7-9 and TRBJ2-3; perhaps TRBD2 as D (5 bases). V lost 1 base and J lost 2, with 13 bases in between. CDR3 size: 16 residues. CDR1 is SEHNR and CDR2 is FQNEAQ in the germline V gene (reference sequence). CDR3 bases: TGTGCCAGCAGCTTAGGAGGCGCGGGCTTCACAGATACGCAGTATTTT. Its translation is CASSLGGAGFTDTQYF.

The J gene is TRBJ2-7, the V gene TRBV27; the match to TRBD1 covers 9 bases. With 5 bases clipped from V and 0 bases from J, the junction kept 8 bases outside the gene matches. There are 16 residues in the CDR3. Germline V gene data show CDR1 as MNHEY and CDR2 as SMNVEV (reference sequence). The CDR3 region is CASSPGQGFRSYEQYF. The CDR3 DNA reads as TGTGCCAGCAGTCCGGGACAGGGTTTTCGCTCCTACGAGCAGTACTTC.

The chain uses TRBV19 and TRBJ1-4; no clear D gene. V was clipped by 10 bases and J by 0 bases, with 15 bases between them. Germline CDR1 reads LNHDA; CDR2 reads SQIVND (reference sequence). This CDR3 region has 15 residues. The CDR3 sequence is CATQAQTTTNEKLFF. The CDR3 DNA is TGTGCCACTCAAGCCCAGACTACAACTAATGAAAAACTGTTTTTT.

This clone is a singleton in its sample. V gene TRBV20-1 combines with J gene TRBJ2-5, with TRBD2 as a possible D gene (5 bases). Trimming took off 7 bases at V and 7 bases at J, with 13 bases between the two ends. This CDR3 comprises 11 residues. Germline V CDR1 and CDR2: DFQATT, SNEGSKA (reference sequence). CDR3 residues: CSVEGPGTQYF. The CDR3 DNA reads as TGCAGTGTAGAGGGCCCGGGGACCCAGTACTTC.

This chain uses TRBV28 with TRBJ2-7; 9 nucleotides match TRBD1. Germline V gene data show CDR1 as MDHEN and CDR2 as SYDVKM. CDR3 size: 15 residues. With 7 bases clipped from V and 3 bases from J, the junction kept 10 bases outside the gene matches. This chain's CDR3 is CASTPSGTGLYEQYF. The CDR3 DNA follows: TGTGCCAGCACCCCCTCCGGGACAGGGCTCTACGAGCAGTACTTC.